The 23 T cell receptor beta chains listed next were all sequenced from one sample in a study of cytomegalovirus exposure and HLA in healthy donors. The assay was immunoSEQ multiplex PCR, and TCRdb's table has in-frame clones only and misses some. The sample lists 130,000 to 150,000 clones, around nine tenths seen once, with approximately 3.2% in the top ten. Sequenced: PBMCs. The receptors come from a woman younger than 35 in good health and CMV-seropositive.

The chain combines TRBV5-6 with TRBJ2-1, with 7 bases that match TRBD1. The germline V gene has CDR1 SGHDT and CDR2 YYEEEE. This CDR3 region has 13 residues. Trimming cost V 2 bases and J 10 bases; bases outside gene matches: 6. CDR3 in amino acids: CASSFTHRGEQFF. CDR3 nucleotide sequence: TGTGCCAGCAGCTTTACCCACAGGGGAGAGCAGTTCTTC.

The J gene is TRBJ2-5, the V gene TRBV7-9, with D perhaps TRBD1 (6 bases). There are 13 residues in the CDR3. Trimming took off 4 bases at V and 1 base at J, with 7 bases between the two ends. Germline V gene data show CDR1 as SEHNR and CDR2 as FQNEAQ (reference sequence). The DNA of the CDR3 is TGTGCCAGCAGCTCGGACAGCCAAGAGACCCAGTACTTC. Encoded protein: CASSSDSQETQYF. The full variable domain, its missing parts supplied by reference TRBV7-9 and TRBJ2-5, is DTGVSQNPRHKITKRGQNVTFRCDPISEHNRLYWYRQTLGQGPEFLTYFQNEAQLEKSRLLSDRFSAERPKGSFSTLEIQRTEQGDSAMYLCASSSDSQETQYFGPGTRLLVL.

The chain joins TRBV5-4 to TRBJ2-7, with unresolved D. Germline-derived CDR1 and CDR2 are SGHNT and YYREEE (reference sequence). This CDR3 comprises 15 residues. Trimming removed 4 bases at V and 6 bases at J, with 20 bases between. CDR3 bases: TGTGCCAGCAGCCGTTCTTTCGGTCCCTCAAGCGAGCAGTACTTC. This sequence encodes CASSRSFGPSSEQYF.

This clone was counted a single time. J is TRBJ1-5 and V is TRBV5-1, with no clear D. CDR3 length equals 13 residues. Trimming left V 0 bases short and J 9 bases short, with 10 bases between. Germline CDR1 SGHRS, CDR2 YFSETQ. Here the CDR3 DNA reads TGCGCCAGCAGCTTGGCCCCCGAGGGGCCCCAGCATTTT. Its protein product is CASSLAPEGPQHF.

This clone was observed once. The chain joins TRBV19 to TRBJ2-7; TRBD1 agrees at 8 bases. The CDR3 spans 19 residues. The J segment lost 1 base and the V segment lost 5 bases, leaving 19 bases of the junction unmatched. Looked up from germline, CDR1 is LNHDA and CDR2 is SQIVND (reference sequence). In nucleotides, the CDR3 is TGTGCCAGTAGTTCGAACCCCTTTTGGGACAGGAACCGGTCCTACGAGCAGTACTTC. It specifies CASSSNPFWDRNRSYEQYF.

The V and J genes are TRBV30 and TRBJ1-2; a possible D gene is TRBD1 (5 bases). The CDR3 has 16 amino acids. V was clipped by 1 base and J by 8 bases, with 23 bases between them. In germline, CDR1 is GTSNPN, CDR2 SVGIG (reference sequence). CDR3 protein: CAWSDPSSPGGVGYTF. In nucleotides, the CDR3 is TGTGCCTGGAGTGACCCCTCTAGCCCGGGGGGGGTCGGCTACACCTTC.

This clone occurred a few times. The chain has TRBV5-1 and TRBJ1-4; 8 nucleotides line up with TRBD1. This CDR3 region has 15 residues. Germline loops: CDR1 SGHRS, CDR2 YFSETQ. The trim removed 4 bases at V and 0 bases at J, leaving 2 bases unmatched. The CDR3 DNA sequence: TGCGCCAGCAGCGGACAGGGAGCAACTAATGAAAAACTGTTTTTT. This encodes CASSGQGATNEKLFF.

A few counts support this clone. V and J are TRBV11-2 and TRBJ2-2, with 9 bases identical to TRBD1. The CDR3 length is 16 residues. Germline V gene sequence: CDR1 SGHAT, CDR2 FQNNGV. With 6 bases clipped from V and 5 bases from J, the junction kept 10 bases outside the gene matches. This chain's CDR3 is CASSSRGQGETGELFF. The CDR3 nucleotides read TGTGCCAGCAGTTCACGGGGACAGGGCGAGACCGGGGAGCTGTTTTTT.

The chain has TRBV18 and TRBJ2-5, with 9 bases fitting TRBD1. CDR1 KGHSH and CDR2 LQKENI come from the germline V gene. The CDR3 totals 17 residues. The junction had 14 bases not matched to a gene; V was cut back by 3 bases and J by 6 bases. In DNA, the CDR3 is TGTGCCAGCTCACCGGAACTAGGGACAGGGACACAAAAGACCCAGTACTTC. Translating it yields CASSPELGTGTQKTQYF.

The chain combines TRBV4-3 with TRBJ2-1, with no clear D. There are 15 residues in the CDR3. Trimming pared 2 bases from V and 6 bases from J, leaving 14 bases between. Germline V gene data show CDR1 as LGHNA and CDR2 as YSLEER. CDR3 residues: CASSQQSRFSNEQFF. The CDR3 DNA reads TGCGCCAGCAGCCAACAGTCTAGGTTTAGCAATGAGCAGTTCTTC.

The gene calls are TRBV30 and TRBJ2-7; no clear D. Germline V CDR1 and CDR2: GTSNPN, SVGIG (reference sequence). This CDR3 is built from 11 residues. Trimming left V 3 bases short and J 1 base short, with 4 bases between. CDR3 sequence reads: CAWSRSYEQYF. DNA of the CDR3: TGTGCCTGGAGCAGATCCTACGAGCAGTACTTC.

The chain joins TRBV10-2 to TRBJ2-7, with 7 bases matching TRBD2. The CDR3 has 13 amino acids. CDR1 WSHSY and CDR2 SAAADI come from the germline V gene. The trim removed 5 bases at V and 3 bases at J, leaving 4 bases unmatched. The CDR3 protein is CASSSWTSYEQYF. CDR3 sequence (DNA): TGCGCCAGCAGTTCCTGGACTAGCTACGAGCAGTACTTC.

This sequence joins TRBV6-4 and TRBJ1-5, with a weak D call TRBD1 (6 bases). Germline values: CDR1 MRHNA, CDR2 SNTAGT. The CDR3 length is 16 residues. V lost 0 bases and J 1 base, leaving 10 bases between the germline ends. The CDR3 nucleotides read TGTGCCAGCAGTGACTCGAGGGGGGGGAGCAATCAGCCCCAGCATTTT. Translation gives CASSDSRGGSNQPQHF.

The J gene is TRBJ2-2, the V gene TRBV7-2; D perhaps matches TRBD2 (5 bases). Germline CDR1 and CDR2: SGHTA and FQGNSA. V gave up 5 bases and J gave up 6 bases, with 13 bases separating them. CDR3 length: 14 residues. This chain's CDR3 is CASSRRGQAGELFF. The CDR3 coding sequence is TGTGCCAGCAGCCGGCGAGGGCAGGCCGGGGAGCTGTTTTTT.

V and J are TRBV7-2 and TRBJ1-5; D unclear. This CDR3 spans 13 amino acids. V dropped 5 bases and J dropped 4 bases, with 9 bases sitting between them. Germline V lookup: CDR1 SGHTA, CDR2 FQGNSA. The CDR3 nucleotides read TGTGCCAGCAGCCTAAGTTCAAATCAGCCCCAGCATTTT. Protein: CASSLSSNQPQHF.

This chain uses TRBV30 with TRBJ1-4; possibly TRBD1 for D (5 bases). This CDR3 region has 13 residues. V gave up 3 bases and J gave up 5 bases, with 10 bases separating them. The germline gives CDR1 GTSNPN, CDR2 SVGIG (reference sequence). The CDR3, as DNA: TGTGCCTGGAGGGGGGGATCGAATGAAAAACTGTTTTTT. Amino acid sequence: CAWRGGSNEKLFF.

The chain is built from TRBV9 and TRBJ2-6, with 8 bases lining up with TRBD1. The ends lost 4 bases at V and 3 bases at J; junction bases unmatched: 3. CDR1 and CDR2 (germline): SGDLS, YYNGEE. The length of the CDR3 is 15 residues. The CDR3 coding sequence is TGTGCCAGCAGCCAGGGGGCTCATGGGGCCAACGTCCTGACTTTC. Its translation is CASSQGAHGANVLTF.

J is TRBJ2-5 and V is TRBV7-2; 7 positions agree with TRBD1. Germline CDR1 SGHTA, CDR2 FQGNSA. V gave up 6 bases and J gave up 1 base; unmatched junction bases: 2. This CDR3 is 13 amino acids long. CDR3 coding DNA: TGTGCCAGCAGTCGGGACAGCCAAGAGACCCAGTACTTC. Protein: CASSRDSQETQYF.

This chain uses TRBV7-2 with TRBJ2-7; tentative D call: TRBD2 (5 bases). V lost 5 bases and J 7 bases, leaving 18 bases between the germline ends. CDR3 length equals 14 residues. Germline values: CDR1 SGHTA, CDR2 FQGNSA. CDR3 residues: CASSRHRDTREQYF. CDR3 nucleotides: TGTGCCAGCAGCCGCCACCGAGATACTAGAGAGCAGTACTTC.

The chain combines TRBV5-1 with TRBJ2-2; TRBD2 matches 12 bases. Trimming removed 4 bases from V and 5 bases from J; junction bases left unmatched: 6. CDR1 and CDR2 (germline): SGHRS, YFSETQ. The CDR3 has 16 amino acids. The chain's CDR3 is CASSRLAGGPTGELFF. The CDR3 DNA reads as TGCGCCAGCAGCCGCCTAGCGGGAGGGCCGACCGGGGAGCTGTTTTTT.

The CDR3 is CATARGGAYEQYF. The CDR3 nucleotides are TGTGCCACGGCCAGGGGTGGCGCCTACGAGCAGTACTTC. This chain uses TRBV10-3 with TRBJ2-7; tentatively, D is TRBD1 (6 bases). This CDR3 comprises 13 residues. Germline V gives CDR1 ENHRY, CDR2 SYGVKD. The V end was cut by 10 bases, the J end by 2 bases, with 15 bases between.

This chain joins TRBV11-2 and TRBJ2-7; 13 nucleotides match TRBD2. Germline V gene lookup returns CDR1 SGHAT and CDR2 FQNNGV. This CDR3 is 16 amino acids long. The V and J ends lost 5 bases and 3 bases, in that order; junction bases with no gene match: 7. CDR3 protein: CASSPRTSGSIYEQYF. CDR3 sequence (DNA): TGTGCCAGCAGCCCCCGGACTAGCGGGAGTATCTACGAGCAGTACTTC.

The CDR3 spells CASSASHMGNEQFF. For the CDR3, the DNA is TGTGCCAGCAGCGCTAGCCATATGGGCAATGAGCAGTTCTTC. This chain uses TRBV7-3 with TRBJ2-1; weak D call: TRBD2 (5 bases). Between the trimmed V and J ends, which lost 5 bases and 6 bases, there was a span of 14 bases. CDR3 length equals 14 residues. Germline V CDR1 and CDR2: SGHTA, FQGTGA. Combining the CDR3 with reference TRBV7-3 and TRBJ2-1 gives the whole variable domain GAGVSQTPSNKVTEKGKYVELRCDPISGHTALYWYRQSLGQGPEFLIYFQGTGAADDSGLPNDRFFAVRPEGSVSTLKIQRTERGDSAVYLCASSASHMGNEQFFGPGTRLTVL.